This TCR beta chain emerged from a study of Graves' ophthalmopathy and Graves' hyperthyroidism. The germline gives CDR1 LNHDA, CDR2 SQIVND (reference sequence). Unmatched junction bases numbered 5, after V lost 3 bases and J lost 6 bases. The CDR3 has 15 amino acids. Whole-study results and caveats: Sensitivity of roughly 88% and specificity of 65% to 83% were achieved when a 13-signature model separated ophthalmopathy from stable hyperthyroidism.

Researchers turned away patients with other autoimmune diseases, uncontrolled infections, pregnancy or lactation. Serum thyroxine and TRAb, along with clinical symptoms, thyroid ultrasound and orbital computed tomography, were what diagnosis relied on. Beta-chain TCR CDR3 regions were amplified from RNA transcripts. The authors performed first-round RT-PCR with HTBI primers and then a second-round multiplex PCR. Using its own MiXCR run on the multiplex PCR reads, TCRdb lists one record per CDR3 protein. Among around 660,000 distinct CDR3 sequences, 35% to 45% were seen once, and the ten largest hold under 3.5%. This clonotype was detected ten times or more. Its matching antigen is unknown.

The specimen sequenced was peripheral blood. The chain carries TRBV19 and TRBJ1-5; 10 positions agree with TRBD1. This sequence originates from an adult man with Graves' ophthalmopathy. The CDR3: CASSIGDRGLQPQHF. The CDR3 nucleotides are TGTGCCAGTAGTATCGGGGACAGGGGACTTCAGCCCCAGCATTTT. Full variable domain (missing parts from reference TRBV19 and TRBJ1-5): DGGITQSPKYLFRKEGQNVTLSCEQNLNHDAMYWYRQDPGQGLRLIYYSQIVNDFQKGDIAEGYSVSREKKESFPLTVTSAQKNPTAFYLCASSIGDRGLQPQHFGDGTRLSIL.